The clone carrying this T cell receptor (beta chain) turned up a few times. Each CDR3 protein is one row after TCRdb ran MiXCR on the RACE reads. This sample has about 400,000 distinct CDR3 sequences, with more than 5% found just once. The sample comes from a study of human T cells and chemical hapten exposure. Time point: patch test 2, 6 weeks after DPC sensitization. Specified treatment: therapeutic diphenylcyclopropenone sensitization with weekly scalp DPC. J gave up 2 bases and V 6 bases, and 7 bases lay outside the gene matches. This CDR3 spans 15 amino acids. This clonotype was sampled from a woman aged 18-30 years with alopecia areata. Some clones in this sample may be carry-over from other donors' samples. The genes are TRBV12-3 or TRBV12-4 and TRBJ1-5, with 7 nucleotides matching TRBD1. The sequences come from whole blood, collected in connection with sensitization to the hapten diphenylcyclopropenone (DPC). CDR3 region: CASSPSGTGNQPQHF. CDR3 DNA sequence: TGTGCCAGCAGCCCCTCCGGGACAGGCAATCAGCCCCAGCATTTT.